Reported below is one TCR beta chain. The entry originates in a study of CD8 T cells in Susac syndrome. The multiple sclerosis controls consisted of treatment-naive patients with relapsing-remitting disease, either stable or active. Negative isolation yielded CD4+ and CD8+ T cells, and FACS enriched TEMRA cells. The authors reverse transcribed roughly 0.5 to 1 ug RNA with random hexamers. Multiplex immunoSEQ PCR targeted 54 Vbeta and 13 Jbeta TCR beta segments. TCRdb independently ran MiXCR on the immunoSEQ multiplex PCR reads; one entry per CDR3 protein. The table records some 260,000 distinct CDR3 sequences, approximately 85% of them present only once. Looked up from germline, CDR1 is SEHNR and CDR2 is FQNEAQ (reference sequence). The V end was cut by 6 bases, the J end by 4 bases, with 10 bases between. CDR3 length: 14 residues.

Sequenced material: CD8+ T cells from PBMCs. This clonotype was sampled from a human donor with multiple sclerosis. The chain has TRBV7-9 and TRBJ2-6, with D perhaps matching TRBD2 (5 bases). The CDR3 loop reads CASRKGVGANVLTF. In DNA form, the CDR3 reads TGTGCCAGCAGGAAGGGAGTCGGGGCCAACGTCCTGACTTTC.